This T cell receptor beta chain was documented in a study of T-cell reconstitution after alpha-beta-depleted transplantation in children. This clonotype has ten or more counts. The library targeted TCRbeta and was prepared with unique molecular identifiers. One entry per CDR3 protein results from TCRdb running MiXCR on the PCR reads. Found here are about 480,000 distinct CDR3 sequences, approximately 13% of them singletons; the top ten hold around 5.6%. Per the germline V gene, CDR1 is MNHEY and CDR2 is SMNVEV (reference sequence). The CDR3 is made up of 15 amino acids. V was shortened by 2 bases and J by 4 bases, with 14 bases between the two germline ends.

The material was PBMCs from the stem cell graft donor, obtained from the stem cell graft. This receptor was taken from a human donor who donated a stem cell graft to a child with combined immunodeficiency. This chain links TRBV27 with TRBJ2-5; TRBD1 or TRBD2 may be the D gene (6 bases each). The CDR3 is CASSLGGLKGETQYF. For the CDR3, the DNA is TGTGCCAGCAGTTTAGGGGGGCTGAAGGGAGAGACCCAGTACTTC.